This T cell receptor (beta chain) derives from a study of T cells in Graves' hyperthyroidism and ophthalmopathy. The study, taken as a whole, reports: For ophthalmopathy, model prediction preceded onset by a median around 7 months. Ophthalmopathy was distinguished from stable hyperthyroidism by 13 V-J signatures.

J lost 11 bases, V lost 6 bases, and 12 bases had no gene match. The CDR3 is made up of 15 amino acids. Germline V gene lookup returns CDR1 SNHLY and CDR2 FYNNEI. A note on this clonotype: The target antigen is unknown.

Amplified regions were TCR beta CDR3 sequences from RNA transcripts. Primed by the HTBI set, a first-round RT-PCR was run on the TCR CDR3. TCRdb itself ran the multiplex PCR reads through MiXCR, one entry per CDR3 protein. The table shows around 620,000 distinct CDR3 sequences, with under 60% occurring only once. The TCR sequence derives from an adult woman with Graves' disease, either hyperthyroidism or ophthalmopathy (not recorded which). The V and J genes are TRBV2 and TRBJ2-6; 8 nucleotides line up with TRBD1. Sequencing was carried out using peripheral blood or thyroid tissue (not recorded which). The CDR3 loop reads CASRQGDQPGYVLTF. CDR3 bases: TGTGCCAGCAGACAGGGGGATCAGCCTGGTTACGTCCTGACTTTC.